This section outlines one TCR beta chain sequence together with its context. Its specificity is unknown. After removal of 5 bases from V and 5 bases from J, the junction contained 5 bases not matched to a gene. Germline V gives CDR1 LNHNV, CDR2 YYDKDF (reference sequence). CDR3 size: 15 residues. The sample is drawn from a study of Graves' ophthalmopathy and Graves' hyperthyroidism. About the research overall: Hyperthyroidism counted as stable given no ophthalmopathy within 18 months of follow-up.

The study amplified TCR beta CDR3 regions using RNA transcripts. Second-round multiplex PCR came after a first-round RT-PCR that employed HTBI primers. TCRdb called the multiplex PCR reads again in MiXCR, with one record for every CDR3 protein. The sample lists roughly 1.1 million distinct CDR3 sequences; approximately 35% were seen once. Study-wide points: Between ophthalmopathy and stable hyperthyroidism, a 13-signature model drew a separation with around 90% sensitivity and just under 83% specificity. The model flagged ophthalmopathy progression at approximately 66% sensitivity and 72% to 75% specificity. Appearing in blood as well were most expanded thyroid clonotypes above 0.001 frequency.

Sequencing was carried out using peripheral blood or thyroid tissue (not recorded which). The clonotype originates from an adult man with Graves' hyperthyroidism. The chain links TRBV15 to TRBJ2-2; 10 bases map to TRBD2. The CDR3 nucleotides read TGTGCCACCAGCCCACAAGCGGGAGGGACCGGGGAGCTGTTTTTT. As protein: CATSPQAGGTGELFF.